This T cell receptor beta chain was recovered during a study of shared clonotypes between healthy human individuals. Assay used: immunoSEQ multiplex PCR; TCRdb lists only in-frame clones, some missing. The sample contains 1,400,000 or so clones, 97% to 99% of which appear only once. Worth noting for this clone: At one end, the junction sequence differs from germline, possibly due to a read error.

What was sequenced was naive CD4+ T cells sorted from blood. Subset specified: CD45RA+ positively selected. This receptor was taken from a man younger than 40 in good health.

CDR3 in amino acids: CASSLIGTGNPGELFF. The DNA of the CDR3 is TGTGCCAGCAGCTTAATAGGGACAGGGAACCCCGGGGAGCTGTTTTTT. The rearrangement links TRBV7-3 to TRBJ2-2, with 9 bases fitting TRBD1. Per the germline V gene, CDR1 is SGHTA and CDR2 is FQGTGA. The CDR3 has 16 residues. The variable domain in full, with the rest retrieved from reference TRBV7-3 and TRBJ2-2, is GAGVSQTPSNKVTEKGKYVELRCDPISGHTALYWYRQSLGQGPEFLIYFQGTGAADDSGLPNDRFFAVRPEGSVSTLKIQRTERGDSAVYLCASSLIGTGNPGELFFGEGSRLTVL.